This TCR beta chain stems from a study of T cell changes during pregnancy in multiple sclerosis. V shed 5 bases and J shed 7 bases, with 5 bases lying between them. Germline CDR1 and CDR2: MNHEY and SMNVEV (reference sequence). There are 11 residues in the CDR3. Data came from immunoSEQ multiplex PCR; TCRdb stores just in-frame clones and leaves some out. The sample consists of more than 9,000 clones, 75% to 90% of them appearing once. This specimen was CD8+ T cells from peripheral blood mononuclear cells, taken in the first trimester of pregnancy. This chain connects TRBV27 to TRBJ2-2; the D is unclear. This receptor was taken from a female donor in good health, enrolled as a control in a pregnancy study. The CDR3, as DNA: TGTGCCAGCAGTGGCCACGGGGAGCTGTTTTTT. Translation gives CASSGHGELFF.